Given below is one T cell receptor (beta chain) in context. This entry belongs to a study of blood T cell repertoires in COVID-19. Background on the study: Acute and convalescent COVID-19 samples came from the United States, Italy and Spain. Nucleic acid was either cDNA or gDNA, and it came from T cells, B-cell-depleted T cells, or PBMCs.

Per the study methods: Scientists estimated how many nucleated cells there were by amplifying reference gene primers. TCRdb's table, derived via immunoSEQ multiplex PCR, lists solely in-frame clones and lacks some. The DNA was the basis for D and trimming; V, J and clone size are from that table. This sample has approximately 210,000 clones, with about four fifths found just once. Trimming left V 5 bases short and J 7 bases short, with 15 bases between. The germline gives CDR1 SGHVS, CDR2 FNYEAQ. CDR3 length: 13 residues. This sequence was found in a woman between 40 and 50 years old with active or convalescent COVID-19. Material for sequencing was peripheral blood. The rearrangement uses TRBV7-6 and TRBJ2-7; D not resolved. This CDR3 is CASSPLSTEEQYF. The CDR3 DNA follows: TGTGCCAGCAGCCCCCTAAGCACCGAGGAGCAGTACTTC.